The source of this T cell receptor beta chain is a study of control samples from healthy donors and cancer patients. The CDR3 has 16 amino acids. Germline values: CDR1 SGHDT, CDR2 YYEEEE. V was trimmed by 4 bases and J by 0 bases, leaving 13 bases between them. Generated by immunoSEQ multiplex PCR, the TCRdb table keeps only in-frame clones and is missing some. The sample includes about 140,000 clones, around 86% of them seen just once. V and J are TRBV5-6 and TRBJ2-2; D is possibly TRBD2 (5 bases). The TCR originated in a man aged 25 to 45 in good health. The sample comprised blood. In nucleotides, the CDR3 is TGTGCCAGCAGCCGCCCGACTACTACGAACACCGGGGAGCTGTTTTTT. Translation gives CASSRPTTTNTGELFF.